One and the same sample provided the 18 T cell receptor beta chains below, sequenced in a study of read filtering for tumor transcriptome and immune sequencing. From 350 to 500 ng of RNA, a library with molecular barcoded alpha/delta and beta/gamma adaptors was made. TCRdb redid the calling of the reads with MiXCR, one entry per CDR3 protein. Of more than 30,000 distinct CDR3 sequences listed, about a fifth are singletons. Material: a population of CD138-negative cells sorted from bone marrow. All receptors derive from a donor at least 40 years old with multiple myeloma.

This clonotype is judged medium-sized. Here the CDR3 DNA reads TGTGCCAGCAGTTTAGCGTTTGGGAGAACAGGGGGCGTTGAAAAACTGTTTTTT. It yields the protein CASSLAFGRTGGVEKLFF. The gene calls are TRBV12-3 or TRBV12-4 and TRBJ1-4; 9 nucleotides line up with TRBD1. The CDR3 is 18 residues long. V trimming: 0 bases; J trimming: 7 bases; junction bases outside the gene matches: 12.

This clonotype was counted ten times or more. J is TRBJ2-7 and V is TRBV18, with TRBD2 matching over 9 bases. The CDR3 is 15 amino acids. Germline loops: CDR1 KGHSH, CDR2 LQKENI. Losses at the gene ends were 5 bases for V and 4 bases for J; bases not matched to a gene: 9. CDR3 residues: CASSTYSGGTYEQYF. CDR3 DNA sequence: TGTGCCAGCTCAACATACAGCGGGGGGACTTACGAGCAGTACTTC.

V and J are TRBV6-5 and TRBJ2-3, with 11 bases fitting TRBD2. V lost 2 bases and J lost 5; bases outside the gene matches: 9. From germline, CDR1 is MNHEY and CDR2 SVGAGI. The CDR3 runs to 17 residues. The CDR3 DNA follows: TGTGCCAGCAGTTACACCCAACTAGCGGGAGTGCTAGATACGCAGTATTTT. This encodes CASSYTQLAGVLDTQYF.

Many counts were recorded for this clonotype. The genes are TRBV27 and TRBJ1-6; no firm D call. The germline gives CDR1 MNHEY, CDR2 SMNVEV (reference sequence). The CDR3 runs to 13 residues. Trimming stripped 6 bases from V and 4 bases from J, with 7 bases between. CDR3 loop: CASSWGYNSPLHF. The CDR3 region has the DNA TGTGCCAGCAGCTGGGGATATAATTCACCCCTCCACTTT.

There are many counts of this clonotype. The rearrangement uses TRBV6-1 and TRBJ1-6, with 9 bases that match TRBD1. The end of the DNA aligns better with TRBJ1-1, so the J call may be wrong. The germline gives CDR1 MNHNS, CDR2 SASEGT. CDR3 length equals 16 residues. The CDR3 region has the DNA TGTGCCAGCAGTGAATCTGTCAGACAGGGGGGCACTGAAGCTTTCTTT. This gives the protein CASSESVRQGGTEAFF.

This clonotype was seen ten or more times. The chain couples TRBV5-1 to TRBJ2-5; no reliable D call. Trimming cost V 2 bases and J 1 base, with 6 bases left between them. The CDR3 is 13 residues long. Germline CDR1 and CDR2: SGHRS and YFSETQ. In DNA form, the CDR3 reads TGCGCCAGCAGCTTCAGTGGCCAAGAGACCCAGTACTTC. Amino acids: CASSFSGQETQYF.

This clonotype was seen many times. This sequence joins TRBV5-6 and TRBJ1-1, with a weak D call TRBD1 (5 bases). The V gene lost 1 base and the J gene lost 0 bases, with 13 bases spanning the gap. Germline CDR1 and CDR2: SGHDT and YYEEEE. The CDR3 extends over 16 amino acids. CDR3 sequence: CASSLRGRKMNTEAFF. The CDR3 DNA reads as TGTGCCAGCAGCTTGAGGGGACGGAAGATGAACACTGAAGCTTTCTTT.

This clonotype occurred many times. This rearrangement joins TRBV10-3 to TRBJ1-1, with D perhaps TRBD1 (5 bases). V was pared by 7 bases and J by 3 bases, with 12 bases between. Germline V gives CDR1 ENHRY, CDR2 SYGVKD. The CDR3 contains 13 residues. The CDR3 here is CAITRGMDTEAFF. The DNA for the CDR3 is TGTGCCATCACAAGGGGCATGGACACTGAAGCTTTCTTT.

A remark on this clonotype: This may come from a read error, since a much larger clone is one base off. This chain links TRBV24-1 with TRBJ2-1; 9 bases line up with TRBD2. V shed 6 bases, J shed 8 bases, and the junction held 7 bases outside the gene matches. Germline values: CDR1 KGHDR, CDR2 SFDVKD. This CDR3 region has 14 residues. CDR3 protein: CATSFAGGNDEQFF. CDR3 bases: TGTGCCACCAGTTTCGCGGGGGGGAACGATGAGCAGTTCTTC.

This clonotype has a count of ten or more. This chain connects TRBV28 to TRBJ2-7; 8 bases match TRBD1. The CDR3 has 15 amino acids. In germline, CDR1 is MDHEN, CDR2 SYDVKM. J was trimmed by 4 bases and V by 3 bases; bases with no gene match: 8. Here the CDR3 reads CASSLFRGPRYEQYF. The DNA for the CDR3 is TGTGCCAGCAGTTTGTTCAGGGGGCCCCGGTACGAGCAGTACTTC.

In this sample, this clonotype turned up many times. The CDR3 nucleotides are TGTGCCAGCAGCTCCTCCGGGGGGAATCAGCCCCAGCATTTT. This sequence encodes CASSSSGGNQPQHF. The chain uses TRBV7-9 and TRBJ1-5; weak D call: TRBD1 (5 bases). The V gene's germline CDR1 is SEHNR and CDR2 FQNEAQ (reference sequence). CDR3 length: 14 residues. Trimming took 4 bases from V and 4 from J, leaving 11 bases between them.

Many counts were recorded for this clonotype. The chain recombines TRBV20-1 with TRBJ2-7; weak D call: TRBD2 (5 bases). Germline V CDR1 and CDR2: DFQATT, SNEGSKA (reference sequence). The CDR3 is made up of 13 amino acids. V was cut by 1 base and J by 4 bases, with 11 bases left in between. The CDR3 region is CSARGGSEYEQYF. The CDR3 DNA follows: TGCAGTGCTAGAGGAGGTAGCGAGTACGAGCAGTACTTC.

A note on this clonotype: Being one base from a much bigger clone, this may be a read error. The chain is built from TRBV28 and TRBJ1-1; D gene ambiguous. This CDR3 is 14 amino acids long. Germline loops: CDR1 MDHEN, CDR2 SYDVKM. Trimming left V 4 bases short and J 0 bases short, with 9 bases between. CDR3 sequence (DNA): TGTGCCAGCAGTTCATACGCCGTGAACACTGAAGCTTTCTTT. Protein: CASSSYAVNTEAFF.

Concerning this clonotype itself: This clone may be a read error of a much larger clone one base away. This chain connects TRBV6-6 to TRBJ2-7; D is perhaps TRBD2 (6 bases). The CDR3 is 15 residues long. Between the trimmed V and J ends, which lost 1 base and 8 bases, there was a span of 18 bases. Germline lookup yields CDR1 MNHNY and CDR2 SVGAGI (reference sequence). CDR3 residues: CASSYLLAGVSKQYF. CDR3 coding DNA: TGTGCCAGCAGTTACTTACTAGCCGGCGTCTCCAAGCAGTACTTC.

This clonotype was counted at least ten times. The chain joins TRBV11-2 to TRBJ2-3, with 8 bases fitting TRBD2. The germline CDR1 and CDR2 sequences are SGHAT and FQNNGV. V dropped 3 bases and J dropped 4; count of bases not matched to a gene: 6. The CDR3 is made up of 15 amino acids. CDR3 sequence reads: CASSFAGLAPDTQYF. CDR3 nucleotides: TGTGCCAGCAGCTTTGCCGGACTAGCCCCAGATACGCAGTATTTT.

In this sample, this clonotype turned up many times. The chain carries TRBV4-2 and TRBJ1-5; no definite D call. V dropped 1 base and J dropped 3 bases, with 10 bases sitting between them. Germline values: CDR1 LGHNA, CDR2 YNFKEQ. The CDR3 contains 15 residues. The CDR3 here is CASSQAVGNNQPQHF. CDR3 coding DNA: TGTGCCAGCAGCCAAGCGGTTGGGAACAATCAGCCCCAGCATTTT.

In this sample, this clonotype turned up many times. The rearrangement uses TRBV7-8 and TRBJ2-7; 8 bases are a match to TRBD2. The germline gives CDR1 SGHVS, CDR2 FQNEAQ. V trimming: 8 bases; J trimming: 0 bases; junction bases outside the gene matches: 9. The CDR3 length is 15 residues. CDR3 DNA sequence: TGTGCCAGCTCCCCACGGGAGGGTTTCTCCTACGAGCAGTACTTC. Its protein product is CASSPREGFSYEQYF. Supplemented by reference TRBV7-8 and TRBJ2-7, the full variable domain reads GAGVSQSPRYKVAKRGQDVALRCDPISGHVSLFWYQQALGQGPEFLTYFQNEAQLDKSGLPSDRFFAERPEGSVSTLKIQRTQQEDSAVYLCASSPREGFSYEQYFGPGTRLTVT.

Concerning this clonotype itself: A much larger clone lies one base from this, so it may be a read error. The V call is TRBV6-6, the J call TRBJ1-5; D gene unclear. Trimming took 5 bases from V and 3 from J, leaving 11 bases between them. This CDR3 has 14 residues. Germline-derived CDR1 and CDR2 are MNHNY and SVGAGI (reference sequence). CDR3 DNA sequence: TGTGCCAGCAGTATCTCAGGCTTCAATCAGCCCCAGCATTTT. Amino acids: CASSISGFNQPQHF.